The text below deals with one T cell receptor (beta chain). Its antigen is undetermined. This sample stems from a study of cytomegalovirus exposure and HLA in healthy donors. Study in general: Some 91 million unique TCRs from HLA-typed donors were held in an early release of data. Regarding the study as a whole: Prior analysis indicated that the majority of TCR beta V segments exhibited productivity approximately 87% or approximately 30% of the time. TRBV6-2, TRBV6-3 and some other V segments were unresolvable in 87-base-pair reads.

PCR was performed using 60 Vbeta and 13 Jbeta primers. Original processing notes: Later, roughly 86 million unique TCR beta chains were counted in an analysis, and roughly 11 million of them were shared. TCRdb's copy holds only in-frame clones and misses some; the assay was immunoSEQ multiplex PCR. V and J calls and clone size are copied from that table; D and trimming were computed from the DNA. The table has some 140,000 clones, about 74% seen once. Germline V CDR1 and CDR2: SGHRS, YFSETQ. The CDR3 has 15 residues. V lost 0 bases and J lost 4; bases outside the gene matches: 2. Sequencing was performed on PBMCs. The receptor was derived from a man aged 18 to 29 in good health and CMV-seropositive. This chain connects TRBV5-1 to TRBJ1-5, with 9 bases identical to TRBD1. The CDR3 loop is CASSLGQGGNQPQHF. The CDR3 DNA reads TGCGCCAGCAGCTTGGGACAGGGGGGGAATCAGCCCCAGCATTTT.